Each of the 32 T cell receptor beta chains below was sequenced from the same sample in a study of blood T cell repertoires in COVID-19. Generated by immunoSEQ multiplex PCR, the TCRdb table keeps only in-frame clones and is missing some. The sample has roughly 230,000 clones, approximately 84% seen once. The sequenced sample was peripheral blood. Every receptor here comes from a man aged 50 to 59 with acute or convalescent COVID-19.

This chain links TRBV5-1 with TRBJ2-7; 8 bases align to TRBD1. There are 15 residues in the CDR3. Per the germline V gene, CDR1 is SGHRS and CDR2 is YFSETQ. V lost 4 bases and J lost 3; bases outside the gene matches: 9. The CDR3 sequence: CASSPDRDFSYEQYF. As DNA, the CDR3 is TGCGCCAGCAGCCCGGACAGGGACTTTAGCTACGAGCAGTACTTC. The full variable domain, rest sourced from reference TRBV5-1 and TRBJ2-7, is KAGVTQTPRYLIKTRGQQVTLSCSPISGHRSVSWYQQTPGQGLQFLFEYFSETQRNKGNFPGRFSGRQFSNSRSEMNVSTLELGDSALYLCASSPDRDFSYEQYFGPGTRLTVT.

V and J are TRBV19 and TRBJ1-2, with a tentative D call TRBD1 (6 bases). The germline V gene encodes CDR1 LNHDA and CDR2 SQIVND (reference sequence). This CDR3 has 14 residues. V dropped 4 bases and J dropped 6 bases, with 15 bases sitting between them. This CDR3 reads CASSTLGTGHGYTF. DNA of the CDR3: TGTGCCAGTAGTACCTTGGGAACAGGGCATGGCTACACCTTC.

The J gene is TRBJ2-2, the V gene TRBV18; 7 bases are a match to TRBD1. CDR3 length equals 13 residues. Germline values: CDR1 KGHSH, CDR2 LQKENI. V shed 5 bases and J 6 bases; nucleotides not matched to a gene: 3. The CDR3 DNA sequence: TGTGCCAGCTCAGACAGGGTTGCCGGGGAGCTGTTTTTT. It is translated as CASSDRVAGELFF.

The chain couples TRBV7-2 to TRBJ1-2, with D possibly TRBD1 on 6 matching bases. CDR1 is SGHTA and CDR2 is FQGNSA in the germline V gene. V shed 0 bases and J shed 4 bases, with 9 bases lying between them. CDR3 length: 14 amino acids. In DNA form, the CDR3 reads TGTGCCAGCAGCTTAGCGCGACAGGCCTATGGCTACACCTTC. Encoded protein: CASSLARQAYGYTF.

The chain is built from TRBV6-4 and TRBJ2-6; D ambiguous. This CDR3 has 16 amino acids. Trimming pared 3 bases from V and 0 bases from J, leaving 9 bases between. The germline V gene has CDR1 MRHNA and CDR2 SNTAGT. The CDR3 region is CASSESSSSGANVLTF. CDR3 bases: TGTGCCAGCAGTGAATCCTCCAGCTCTGGGGCCAACGTCCTGACTTTC.

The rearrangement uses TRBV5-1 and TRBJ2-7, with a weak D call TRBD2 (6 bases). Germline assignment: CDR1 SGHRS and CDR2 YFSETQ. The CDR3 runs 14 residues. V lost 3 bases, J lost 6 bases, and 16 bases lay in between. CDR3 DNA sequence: TGCGCCAGCAGCTGGACCGGGAGCCCGGGCGAGCAGTACTTC. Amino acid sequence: CASSWTGSPGEQYF.

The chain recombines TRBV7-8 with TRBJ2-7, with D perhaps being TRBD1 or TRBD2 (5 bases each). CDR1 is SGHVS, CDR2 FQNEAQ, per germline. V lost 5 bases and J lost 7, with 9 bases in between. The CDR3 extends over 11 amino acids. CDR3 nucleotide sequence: TGTGCCAGCAGCCGGGGCGGGGAGCAGTACTTC. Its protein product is CASSRGGEQYF.

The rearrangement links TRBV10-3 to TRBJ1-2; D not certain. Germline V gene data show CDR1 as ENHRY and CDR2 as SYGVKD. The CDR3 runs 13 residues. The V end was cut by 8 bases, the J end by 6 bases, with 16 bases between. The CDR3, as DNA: TGTGCCATCTCGAACTTTAATAGCGATGGCTACACCTTC. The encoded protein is CAISNFNSDGYTF.

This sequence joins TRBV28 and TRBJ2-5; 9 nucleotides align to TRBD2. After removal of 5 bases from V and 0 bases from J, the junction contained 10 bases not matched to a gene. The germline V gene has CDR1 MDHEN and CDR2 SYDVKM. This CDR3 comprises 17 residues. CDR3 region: CASSPDRLADYQETQYF. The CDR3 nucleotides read TGTGCCAGCAGTCCAGACCGACTAGCGGACTACCAAGAGACCCAGTACTTC.

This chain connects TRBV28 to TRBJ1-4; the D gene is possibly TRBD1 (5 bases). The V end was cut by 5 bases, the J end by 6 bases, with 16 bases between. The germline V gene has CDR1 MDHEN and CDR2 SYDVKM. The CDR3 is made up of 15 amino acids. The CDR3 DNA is TGTGCCAGCAGTCCCGGGGGGTCTTCGGATGAAAAACTGTTTTTT. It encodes CASSPGGSSDEKLFF.

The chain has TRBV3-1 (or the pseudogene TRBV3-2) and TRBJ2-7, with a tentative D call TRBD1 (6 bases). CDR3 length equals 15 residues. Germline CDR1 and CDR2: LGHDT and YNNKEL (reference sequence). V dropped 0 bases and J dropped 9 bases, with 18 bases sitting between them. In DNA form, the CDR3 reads TGTGCCAGCAGCCAAGAATCTTATAGGGGGAACGGGCAGTACTTC. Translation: CASSQESYRGNGQYF.

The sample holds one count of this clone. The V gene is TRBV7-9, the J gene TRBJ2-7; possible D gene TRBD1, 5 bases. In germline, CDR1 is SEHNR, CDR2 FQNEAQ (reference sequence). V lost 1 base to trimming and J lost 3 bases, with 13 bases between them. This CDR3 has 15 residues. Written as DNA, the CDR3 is TGTGCCAGCAGCTTAGTGTTGCAGGGTCACTACGAGCAGTACTTC. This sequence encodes CASSLVLQGHYEQYF.

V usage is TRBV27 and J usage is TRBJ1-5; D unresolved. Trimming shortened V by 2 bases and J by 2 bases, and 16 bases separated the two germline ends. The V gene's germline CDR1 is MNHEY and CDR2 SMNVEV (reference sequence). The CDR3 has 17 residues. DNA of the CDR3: TGTGCCAGCAGTTTAAGGTGGAGGGCGGGCGGCAATCAGCCCCAGCATTTT. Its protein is CASSLRWRAGGNQPQHF.

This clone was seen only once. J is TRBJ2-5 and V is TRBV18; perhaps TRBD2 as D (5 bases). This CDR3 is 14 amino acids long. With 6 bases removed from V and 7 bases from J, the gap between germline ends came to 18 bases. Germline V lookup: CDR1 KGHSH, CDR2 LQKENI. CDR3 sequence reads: CASSLPRSAGTQYF. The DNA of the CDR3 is TGTGCCAGCTCCCTTCCCCGCAGCGCGGGGACCCAGTACTTC.

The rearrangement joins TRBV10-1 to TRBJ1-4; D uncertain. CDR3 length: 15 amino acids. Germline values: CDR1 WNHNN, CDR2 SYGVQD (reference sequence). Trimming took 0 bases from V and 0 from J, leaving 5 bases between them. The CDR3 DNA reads TGCGCCAGCAGTGAGTCAAGCACAACTAATGAAAAACTGTTTTTT. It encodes CASSESSTTNEKLFF.

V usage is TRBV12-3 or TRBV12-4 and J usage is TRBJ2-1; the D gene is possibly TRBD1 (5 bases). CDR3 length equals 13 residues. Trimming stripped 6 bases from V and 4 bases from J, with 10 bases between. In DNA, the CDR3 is TGTGCCAGCAGCCTAGACAGTTACAATGAGCAGTTCTTC. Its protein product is CASSLDSYNEQFF.

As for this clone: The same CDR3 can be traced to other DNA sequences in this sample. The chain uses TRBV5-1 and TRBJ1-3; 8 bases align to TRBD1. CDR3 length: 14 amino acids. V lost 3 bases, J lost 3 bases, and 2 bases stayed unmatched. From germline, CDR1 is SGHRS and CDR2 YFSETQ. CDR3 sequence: CASSSGQGGNTIYF. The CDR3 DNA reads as TGCGCCAGCAGCTCCGGACAGGGTGGAAACACCATATATTTT.

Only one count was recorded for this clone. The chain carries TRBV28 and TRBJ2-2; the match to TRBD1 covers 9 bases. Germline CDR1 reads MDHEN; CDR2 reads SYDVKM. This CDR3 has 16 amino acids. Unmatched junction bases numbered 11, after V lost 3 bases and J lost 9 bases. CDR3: CASSFLGTGIWRELFF. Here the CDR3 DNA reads TGTGCCAGCAGTTTTCTCGGGACAGGGATCTGGCGGGAGCTGTTTTTT. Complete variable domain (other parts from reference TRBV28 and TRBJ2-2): DVKVTQSSRYLVKRTGEKVFLECVQDMDHENMFWYRQDPGLGLRLIYFSYDVKMKEKGDIPEGYSVSREKKERFSLILESASTNQTSMYLCASSFLGTGIWRELFFGEGSRLTVL.

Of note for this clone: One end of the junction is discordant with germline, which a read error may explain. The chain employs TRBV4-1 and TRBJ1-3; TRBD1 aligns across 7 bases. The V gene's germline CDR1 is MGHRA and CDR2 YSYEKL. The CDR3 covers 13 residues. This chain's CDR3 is CASRGGPGNTIYF. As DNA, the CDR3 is TGCGCGAGCAGGGGGGGACCTGGAAACACCATATATTTT.

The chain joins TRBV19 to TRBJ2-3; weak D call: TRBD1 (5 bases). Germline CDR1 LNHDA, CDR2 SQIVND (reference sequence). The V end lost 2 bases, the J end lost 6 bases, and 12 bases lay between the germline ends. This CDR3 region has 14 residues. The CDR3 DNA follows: TGTGCCAGTAGTATACGACACGCAGGGGATACGCAGTATTTT. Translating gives CASSIRHAGDTQYF.

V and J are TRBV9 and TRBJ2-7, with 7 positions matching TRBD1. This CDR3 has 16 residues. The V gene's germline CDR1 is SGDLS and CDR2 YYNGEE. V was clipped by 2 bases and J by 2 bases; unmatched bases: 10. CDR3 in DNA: TGTGCCAGCAGCGTTAATCCGACAGGGCCCACCTACGAGCAGTACTTC. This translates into CASSVNPTGPTYEQYF. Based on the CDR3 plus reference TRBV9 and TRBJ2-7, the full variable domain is DSGVTQTPKHLITATGQRVTLRCSPRSGDLSVYWYQQSLDQGLQFLIQYYNGEERAKGNILERFSAQQFPDLHSELNLSSLELGDSALYFCASSVNPTGPTYEQYFGPGTRLTVT.

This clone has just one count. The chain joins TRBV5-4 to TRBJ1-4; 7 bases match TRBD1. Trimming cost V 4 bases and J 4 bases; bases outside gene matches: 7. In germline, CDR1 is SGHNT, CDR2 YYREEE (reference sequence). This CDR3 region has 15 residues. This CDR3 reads CASSKGTVGNEKLFF. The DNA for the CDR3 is TGTGCCAGCAGCAAAGGGACAGTGGGTAATGAAAAACTGTTTTTT. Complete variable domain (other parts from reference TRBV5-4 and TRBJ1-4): ETGVTQSPTHLIKTRGQQVTLRCSSQSGHNTVSWYQQALGQGPQFIFQYYREEENGRGNFPPRFSGLQFPNYSSELNVNALELDDSALYLCASSKGTVGNEKLFFGSGTQLSVL.

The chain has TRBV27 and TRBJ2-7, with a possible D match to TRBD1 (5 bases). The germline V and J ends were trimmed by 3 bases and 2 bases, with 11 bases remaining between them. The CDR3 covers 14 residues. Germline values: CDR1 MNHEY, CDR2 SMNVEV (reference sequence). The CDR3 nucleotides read TGTGCCAGCAGTTTTTTAGACAGCGCCTACGAGCAGTACTTC. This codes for CASSFLDSAYEQYF.

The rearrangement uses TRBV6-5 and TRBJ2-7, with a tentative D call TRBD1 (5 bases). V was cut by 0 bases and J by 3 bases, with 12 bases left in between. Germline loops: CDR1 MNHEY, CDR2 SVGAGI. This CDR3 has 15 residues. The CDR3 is CASSYSRQGLYEQYF. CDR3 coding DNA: TGTGCCAGCAGTTACTCGAGGCAGGGTCTCTACGAGCAGTACTTC.

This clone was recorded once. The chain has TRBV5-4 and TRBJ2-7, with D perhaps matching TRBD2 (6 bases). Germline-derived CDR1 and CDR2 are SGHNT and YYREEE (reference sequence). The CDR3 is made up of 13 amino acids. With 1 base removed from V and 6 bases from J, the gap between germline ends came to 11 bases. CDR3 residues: CASSLPRDSEQYF. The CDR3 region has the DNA TGTGCCAGCAGCTTGCCCAGGGACTCCGAGCAGTACTTC.

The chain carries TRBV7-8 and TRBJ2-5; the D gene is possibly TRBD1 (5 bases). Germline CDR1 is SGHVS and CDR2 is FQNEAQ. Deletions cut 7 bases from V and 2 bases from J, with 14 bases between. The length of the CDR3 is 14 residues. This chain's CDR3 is CASNTQGVQETQYF. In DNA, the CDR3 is TGTGCCAGCAACACGCAGGGCGTTCAAGAGACCCAGTACTTC.

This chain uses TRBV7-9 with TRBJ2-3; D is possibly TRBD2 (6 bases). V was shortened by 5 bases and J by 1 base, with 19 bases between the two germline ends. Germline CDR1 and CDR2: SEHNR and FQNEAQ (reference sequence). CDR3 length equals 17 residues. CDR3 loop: CASSPLFPAGRTDTQYF. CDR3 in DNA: TGTGCCAGCAGCCCCCTCTTCCCCGCGGGGCGCACAGATACGCAGTATTTT.

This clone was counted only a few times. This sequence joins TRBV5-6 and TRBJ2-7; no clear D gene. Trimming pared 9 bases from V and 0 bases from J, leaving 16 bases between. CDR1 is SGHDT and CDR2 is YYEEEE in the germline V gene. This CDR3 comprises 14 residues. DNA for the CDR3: TGTGCCATCAAGACGGCCTCGGGCTCCTACGAGCAGTACTTC. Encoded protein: CAIKTASGSYEQYF.

DNA for the CDR3: TGTGCCTGGAACCCGGGACTAGCGGAACAAGAGACCCAGTACTTC. This encodes CAWNPGLAEQETQYF. The chain uses TRBV30 and TRBJ2-5; 11 nucleotides match TRBD2. V lost 4 bases, J lost 2 bases, and 6 bases stayed unmatched. From germline, CDR1 is GTSNPN and CDR2 SVGIG (reference sequence). This CDR3 has 15 residues.

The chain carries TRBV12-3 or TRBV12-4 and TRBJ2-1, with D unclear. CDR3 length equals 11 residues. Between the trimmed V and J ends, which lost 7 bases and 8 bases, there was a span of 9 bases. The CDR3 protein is CASMAFYEQFF. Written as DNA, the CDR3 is TGTGCCAGCATGGCATTTTATGAGCAGTTCTTC.

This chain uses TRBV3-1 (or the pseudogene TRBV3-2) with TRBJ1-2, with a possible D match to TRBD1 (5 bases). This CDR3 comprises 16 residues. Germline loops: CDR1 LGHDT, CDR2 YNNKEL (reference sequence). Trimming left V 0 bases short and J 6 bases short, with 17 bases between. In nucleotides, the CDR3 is TGTGCCAGCAGCCAAGATCGGAGTGGCAGGGCGAATGGCTACACCTTC. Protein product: CASSQDRSGRANGYTF.

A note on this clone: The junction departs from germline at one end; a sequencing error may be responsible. CDR3 DNA: TGTGCCAGCAGCTTGACAACAGATATGCAGTATTTT. Protein: CASSLTTDMQYF. The V gene is TRBV5-4, the J gene TRBJ2-3, with D hard to call. The CDR3 is 12 amino acids. Per the germline V gene, CDR1 is SGHNT and CDR2 is YYREEE (reference sequence). Full variable domain (rest looked up from reference TRBV5-4 and TRBJ2-3): ETGVTQSPTHLIKTRGQQVTLRCSSQSGHNTVSWYQQALGQGPQFIFQYYREEENGRGNFPPRFSGLQFPNYSSELNVNALELDDSALYLCASSLTTDMQYFGPGTRLTVL.